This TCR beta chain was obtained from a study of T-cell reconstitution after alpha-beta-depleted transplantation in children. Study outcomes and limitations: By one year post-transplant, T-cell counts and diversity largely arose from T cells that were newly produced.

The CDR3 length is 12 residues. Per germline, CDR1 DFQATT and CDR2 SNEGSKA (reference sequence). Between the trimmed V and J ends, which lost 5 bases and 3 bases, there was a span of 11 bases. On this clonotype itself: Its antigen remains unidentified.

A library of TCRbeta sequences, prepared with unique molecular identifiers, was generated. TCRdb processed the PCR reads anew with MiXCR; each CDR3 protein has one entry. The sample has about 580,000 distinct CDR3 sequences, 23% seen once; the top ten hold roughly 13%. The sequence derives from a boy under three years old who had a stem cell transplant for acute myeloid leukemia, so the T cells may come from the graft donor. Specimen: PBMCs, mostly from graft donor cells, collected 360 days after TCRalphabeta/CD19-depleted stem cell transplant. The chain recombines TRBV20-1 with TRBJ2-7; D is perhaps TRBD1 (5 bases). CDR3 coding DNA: TGCAGTGCTCTCGACAGCCTCTACGAGCAGTACTTC. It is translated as CSALDSLYEQYF.